The clone carrying this TCR beta chain was seen at least ten times. What it binds is unknown. The sample comes from a study of T-cell reconstitution after alpha-beta-depleted transplantation in children. General study results and limits: Some patients owed their high day-60 TCRbeta diversity to surviving recipient T cells and thymic progenitors. Reports say that about two months after transplant, the alpha-beta T cells came out of several hundred graft clones that had expanded.

Preparation of the TCRbeta library was carried out with unique molecular identifiers. MiXCR, applied by TCRdb to the PCR reads, yields one record per CDR3 protein. The sample has about 150,000 distinct CDR3 sequences; more than 9.5% are singletons. The CDR3 extends over 16 amino acids. The germline gives CDR1 DFQATT, CDR2 SNEGSKA (reference sequence). V was pared by 0 bases and J by 0 bases, with 15 bases between. The origin of this receptor is a boy aged 2 to 10 with acute myeloid leukemia, due to receive a stem cell transplant. The specimen comprised PBMCs, sampled before TCRalphabeta/CD19-depleted stem cell transplant. This sequence joins TRBV20-1 and TRBJ2-7; D remains unclear. CDR3 in amino acids: CSARDQGRFSSYEQYF. In DNA form, the CDR3 reads TGCAGTGCTAGAGACCAAGGACGGTTTAGCTCCTACGAGCAGTACTTC.